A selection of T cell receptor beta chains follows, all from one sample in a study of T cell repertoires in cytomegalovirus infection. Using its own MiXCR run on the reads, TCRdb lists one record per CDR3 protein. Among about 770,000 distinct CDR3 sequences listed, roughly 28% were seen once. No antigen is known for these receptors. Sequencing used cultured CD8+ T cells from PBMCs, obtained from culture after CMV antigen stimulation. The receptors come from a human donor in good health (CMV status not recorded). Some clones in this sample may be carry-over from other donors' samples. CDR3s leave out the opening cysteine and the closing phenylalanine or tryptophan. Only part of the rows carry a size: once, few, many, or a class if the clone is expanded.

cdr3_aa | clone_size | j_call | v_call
ASSYPQVTAPTGELF | NA | TRBJ2-2 | TRBV6-2/TRBV6-3
ASSVNTGVGEKLF | NA | TRBJ1-4 | TRBV7-2
ASSLAGGTGFNEQY | NA | TRBJ2-7 | TRBV7-6
ASSLSSREVAF | few | TRBJ1-1 | TRBV27
ASSDGKRVYNEQF | many | TRBJ2-1 | TRBV6-1
ASQEGGEETWYEQY | NA | TRBJ2-7 | TRBV2
ASSHGETGNTIY | few | TRBJ1-3 | TRBV7-8
ASSYLGGAGDEPQH | few | TRBJ1-5 | TRBV6-6
AISDPDRAAYNEQF | few | TRBJ2-1 | TRBV10-3
ASSPWARGPAETQY | NA | TRBJ2-5 | TRBV6-1
ASIRASGDQETQY | few | TRBJ2-5 | TRBV6-1
ASSAGTDRSTDTQY | once | TRBJ2-3 | TRBV18
ASSLDRENTEAF | many | TRBJ1-1 | TRBV7-9
ASSSGVNQPQH | NA | TRBJ1-5 | TRBV5-6
ASTLRSHYNEQF | NA | TRBJ2-1 | TRBV6-2/TRBV6-3
ASSLVWDEEKLF | NA | TRBJ1-4 | TRBV11-2
ASSLVRDSTDTQY | NA | TRBJ2-3 | TRBV5-8
ASRLATGGFYEQY | few | TRBJ2-7 | TRBV27
ASSYSTDYNSPLH | few | TRBJ1-6 | TRBV6-5
ASSIGLQANYGYT | NA | TRBJ1-2 | TRBV19
ASSQDMYGSGNTIY | NA | TRBJ1-3 | TRBV4-2
ANGARTAPTDTQY | few | TRBJ2-3 | TRBV6-9
ASSYSGDTTYEQY | NA | TRBJ2-7 | TRBV6-5
ATGEASYEQY | NA | TRBJ2-7 | TRBV27
ASSLTRDAGPNYGYT | few | TRBJ1-2 | TRBV5-1
ASSQEGSDQETQY | NA | TRBJ2-5 | TRBV4-2
ASSRSGEVRNTQY | many | TRBJ2-3 | TRBV7-2
ASSPPGREQPQH | NA | TRBJ1-5 | TRBV7-9
ASSPLVGIGAYEQY | NA | TRBJ2-7 | TRBV5-6